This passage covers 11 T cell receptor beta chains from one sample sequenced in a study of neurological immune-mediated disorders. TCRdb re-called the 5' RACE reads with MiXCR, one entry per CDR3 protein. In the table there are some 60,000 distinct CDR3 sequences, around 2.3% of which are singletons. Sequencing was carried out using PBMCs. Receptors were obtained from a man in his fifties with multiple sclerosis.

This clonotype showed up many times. CDR3 in amino acids: CASSVLSASGTREQYF. The CDR3 DNA reads as TGTGCCAGCAGTGTTTTGAGCGCAAGTGGGACACGCGAGCAGTACTTC. The chain employs TRBV28 and TRBJ2-7, with a tentative D call TRBD1 (6 bases). The CDR3 is 16 residues long. CDR1 MDHEN and CDR2 SYDVKM come from the germline V gene. Deletions cut 5 bases from V and 6 bases from J, with 23 bases between.

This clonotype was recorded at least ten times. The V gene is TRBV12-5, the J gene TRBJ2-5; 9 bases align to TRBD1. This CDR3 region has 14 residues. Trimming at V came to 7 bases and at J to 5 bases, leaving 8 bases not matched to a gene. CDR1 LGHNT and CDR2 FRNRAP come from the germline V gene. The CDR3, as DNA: TGTGCTAGTGCCCGGGACAGGGTCATGGAGACCCAGTACTTC. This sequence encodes CASARDRVMETQYF.

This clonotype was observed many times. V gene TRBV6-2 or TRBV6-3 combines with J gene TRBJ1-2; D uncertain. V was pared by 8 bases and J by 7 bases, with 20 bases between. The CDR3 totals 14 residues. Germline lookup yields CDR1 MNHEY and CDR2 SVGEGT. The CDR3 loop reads CASGLSGGRSGYTF. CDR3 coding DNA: TGTGCCAGCGGACTTTCGGGCGGCAGGTCTGGCTACACCTTC.

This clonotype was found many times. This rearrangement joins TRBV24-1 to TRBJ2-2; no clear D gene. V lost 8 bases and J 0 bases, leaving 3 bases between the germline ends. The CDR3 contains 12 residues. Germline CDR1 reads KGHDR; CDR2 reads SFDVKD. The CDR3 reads CATNSNTGELFF. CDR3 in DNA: TGTGCCACCAATTCGAACACCGGGGAGCTGTTTTTT.

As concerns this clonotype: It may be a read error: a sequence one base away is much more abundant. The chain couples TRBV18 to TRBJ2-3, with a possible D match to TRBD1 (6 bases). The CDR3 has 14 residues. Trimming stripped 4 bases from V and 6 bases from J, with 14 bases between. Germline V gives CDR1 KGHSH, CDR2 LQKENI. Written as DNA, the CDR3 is TGTGCCAGCTCACATCCTCAGGGGTGGGATACGCAGTATTTT. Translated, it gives CASSHPQGWDTQYF.

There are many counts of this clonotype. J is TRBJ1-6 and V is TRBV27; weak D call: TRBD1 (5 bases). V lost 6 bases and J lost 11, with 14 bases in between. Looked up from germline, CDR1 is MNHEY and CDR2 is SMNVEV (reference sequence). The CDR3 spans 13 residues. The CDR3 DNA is TGTGCCAGCAGACAAGACGGGGGTGCACCCCTCCACTTT. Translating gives CASRQDGGAPLHF.

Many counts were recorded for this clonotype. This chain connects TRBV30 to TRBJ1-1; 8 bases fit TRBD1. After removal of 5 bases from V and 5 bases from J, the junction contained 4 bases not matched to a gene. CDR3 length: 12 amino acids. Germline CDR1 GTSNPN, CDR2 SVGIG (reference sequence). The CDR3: CAWADRGTEAFF. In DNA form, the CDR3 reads TGTGCCTGGGCCGACAGGGGTACTGAAGCTTTCTTT.

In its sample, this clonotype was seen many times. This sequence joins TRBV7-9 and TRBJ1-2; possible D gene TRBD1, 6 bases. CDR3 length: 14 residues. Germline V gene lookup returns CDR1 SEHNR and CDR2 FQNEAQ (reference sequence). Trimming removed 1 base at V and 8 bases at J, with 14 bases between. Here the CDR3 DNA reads TGTGCCAGCAGCTTAGTGTTGGCAGGGGAGGGCTACACCTTC. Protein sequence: CASSLVLAGEGYTF.

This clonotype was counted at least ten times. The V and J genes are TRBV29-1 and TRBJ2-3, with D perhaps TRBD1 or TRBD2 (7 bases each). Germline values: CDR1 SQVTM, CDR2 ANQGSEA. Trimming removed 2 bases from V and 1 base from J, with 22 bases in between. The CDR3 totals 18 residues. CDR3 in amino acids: CSVELYKGAGGGTDTQYF. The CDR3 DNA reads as TGCAGCGTTGAACTCTATAAGGGCGCAGGGGGGGGCACAGATACGCAGTATTTT.

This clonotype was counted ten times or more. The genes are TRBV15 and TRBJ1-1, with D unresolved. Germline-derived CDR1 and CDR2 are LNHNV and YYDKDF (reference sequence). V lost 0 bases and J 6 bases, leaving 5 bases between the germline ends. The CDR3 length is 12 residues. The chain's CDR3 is CATSRDRAEAFF. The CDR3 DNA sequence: TGTGCCACCAGCAGAGATCGAGCTGAAGCTTTCTTT.

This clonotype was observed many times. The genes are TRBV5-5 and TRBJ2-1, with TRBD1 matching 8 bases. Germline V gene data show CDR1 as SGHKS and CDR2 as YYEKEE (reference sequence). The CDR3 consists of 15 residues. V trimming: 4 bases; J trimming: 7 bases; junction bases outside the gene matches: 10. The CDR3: CASSQHPGGNNEQFF. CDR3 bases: TGTGCCAGCAGCCAGCACCCAGGGGGCAATAATGAGCAGTTCTTC.